This T cell receptor beta chain was retrieved from a study of cytomegalovirus exposure and HLA in healthy donors. Between the trimmed V and J ends, which lost 10 bases and 1 base, there was a span of 11 bases. The CDR3 runs 13 residues. CDR1 MNHEY and CDR2 SMNVEV come from the germline V gene (reference sequence). Overall study findings and caveats: As a later analysis showed, a missense DCLRE1C variant was linked to trimming of TCR beta V- and J-genes. Roughly uniform depth of sequencing across donors was assumed in presence/absence analyses.

The PCR contained 60 Vbeta and 13 Jbeta primers. Assay: immunoSEQ multiplex PCR; the TCRdb copy retains only in-frame clones and omits some. This table has roughly 100,000 clones, roughly 72% appearing once. This clone turned up a few times. Its target is not known. The V and J genes are TRBV27 and TRBJ2-1; maybe TRBD2 (5 bases). Sequencing was done on a sample of PBMCs. The receptor was derived from a woman under 30 in good health and CMV-seropositive. In DNA form, the CDR3 reads TGTGCCACACGGACTGGTTCCTACAATGAGCAGTTCTTC. Amino acid sequence: CATRTGSYNEQFF.